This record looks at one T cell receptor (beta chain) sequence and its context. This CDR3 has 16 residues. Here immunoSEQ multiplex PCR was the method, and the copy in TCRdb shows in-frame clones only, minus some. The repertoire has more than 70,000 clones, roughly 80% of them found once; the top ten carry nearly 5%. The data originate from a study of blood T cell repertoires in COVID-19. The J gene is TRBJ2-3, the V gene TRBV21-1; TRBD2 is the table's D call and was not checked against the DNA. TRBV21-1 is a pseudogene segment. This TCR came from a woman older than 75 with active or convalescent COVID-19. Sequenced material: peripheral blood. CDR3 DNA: TGTGCCAGCAGCAGAAGCGGCCTAACCCCAACAGATACGCAGTATTTT. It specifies CASSRSGLTPTDTQYF.